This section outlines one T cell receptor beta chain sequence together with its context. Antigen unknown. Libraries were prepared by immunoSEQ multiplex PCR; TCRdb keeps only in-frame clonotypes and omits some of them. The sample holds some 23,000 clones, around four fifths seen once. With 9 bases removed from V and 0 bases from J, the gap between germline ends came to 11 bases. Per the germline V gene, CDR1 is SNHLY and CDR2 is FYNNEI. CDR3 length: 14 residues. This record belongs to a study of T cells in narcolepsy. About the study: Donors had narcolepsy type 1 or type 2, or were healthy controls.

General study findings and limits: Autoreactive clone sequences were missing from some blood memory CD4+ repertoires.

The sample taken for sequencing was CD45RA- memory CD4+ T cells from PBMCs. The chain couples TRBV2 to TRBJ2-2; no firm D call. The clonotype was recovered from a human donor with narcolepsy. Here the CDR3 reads CARRTESNTGELFF. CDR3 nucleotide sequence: TGTGCCAGAAGGACGGAGTCGAACACCGGGGAGCTGTTTTTT.